Shown below are 7 T cell receptor beta chains from a single sample sequenced in a study of cytomegalovirus exposure and HLA in healthy donors. The PCR ran on 60 Vbeta and 13 Jbeta primers. Clones were read by immunoSEQ multiplex PCR, and TCRdb kept only the in-frame ones, dropping some. The sample holds hundreds of thousands of clones, around 83% seen once. Sequencing used PBMCs. All receptors come from a girl aged 2 to 10 in good health and CMV-seronegative.

The V and J genes are TRBV4-1 and TRBJ2-1; D is possibly TRBD2 (5 bases). The CDR3 extends over 17 amino acids. The V and J ends lost 1 base and 0 bases respectively, with 13 bases between them. Germline V gives CDR1 MGHRA, CDR2 YSYEKL. CDR3 amino acids: CASSQGESYLSYNEQFF. DNA for the CDR3: TGCGCCAGCAGCCAAGGGGAGTCATATCTCTCCTACAATGAGCAGTTCTTC.

The gene calls are TRBV5-1 and TRBJ2-3, with 14 bases aligning to TRBD2. V was clipped by 0 bases and J by 1 base; unmatched bases: 10. The V gene's germline CDR1 is SGHRS and CDR2 YFSETQ. The CDR3 extends over 20 amino acids. The CDR3 is CASSLVVSSGLAGGTDTQYF. CDR3 coding DNA: TGCGCCAGCAGCTTGGTGGTTTCTTCGGGACTAGCGGGGGGCACAGATACGCAGTATTTT.

The chain joins TRBV6-6 to TRBJ1-4; D ambiguous. This CDR3 spans 11 amino acids. Germline V gives CDR1 MNHNY, CDR2 SVGAGI (reference sequence). Trimming left V 5 bases short and J 11 bases short, with 9 bases between. For the CDR3, the DNA is TGTGCCAGCAGTAGGTACAGCAAACTGTTTTTT. Its translation: CASSRYSKLFF.

This CDR3 is CAWNTERNQPQHF. CDR3 DNA sequence: TGTGCCTGGAATACAGAGCGCAATCAGCCCCAGCATTTT. V gene TRBV30 combines with J gene TRBJ1-5; no firm D call. This CDR3 has 13 residues. Germline CDR1 reads GTSNPN; CDR2 reads SVGIG (reference sequence). V was cut by 4 bases and J by 2 bases, with 9 bases left in between.

This clone was detected only a few times. CDR3 DNA: TGCACCAGCAGCTGTAAGGGGCGAGGGGGTTCACCCCTCCACTTT. This encodes CTSSCKGRGGSPLHF. The chain recombines TRBV1 with TRBJ1-6; the table's D call TRBD1 went unverified against the DNA. TRBV1 is classified as a pseudogene. The CDR3 has 15 residues.

This sequence joins TRBV25-1 and TRBJ2-3; 14 nucleotides align to TRBD2. The CDR3 length is 15 residues. The germline CDR1 and CDR2 sequences are MGHDK and SYGVNS. V was pared by 9 bases and J by 3 bases, with 5 bases of the junction left unmatched. The CDR3: CASGGLAGGTDTQYF. CDR3 DNA sequence: TGTGCCAGTGGCGGACTAGCGGGGGGAACAGATACGCAGTATTTT. Full variable domain (remainder filled in from reference TRBV25-1 and TRBJ2-3): EADIYQTPRYLVIGTGKKITLECSQTMGHDKMYWYQQDPGMELHLIHYSYGVNSTEKGDLSSESTVSRIRTEHFPLTLESARPSHTSQYLCASGGLAGGTDTQYFGPGTRLTVL.

V is TRBV5-1 and J is TRBJ2-1; tentative D call: TRBD1 (6 bases). The CDR3 length is 16 residues. CDR1 SGHRS and CDR2 YFSETQ come from the germline V gene. V lost 4 bases to trimming and J lost 3 bases, with 17 bases between them. The CDR3 DNA is TGCGCCAGCAGCCCAAAACCAGGGGCTTACTACAATGAGCAGTTCTTC. It codes for CASSPKPGAYYNEQFF. The variable domain in full, with the rest retrieved from reference TRBV5-1 and TRBJ2-1, is KAGVTQTPRYLIKTRGQQVTLSCSPISGHRSVSWYQQTPGQGLQFLFEYFSETQRNKGNFPGRFSGRQFSNSRSEMNVSTLELGDSALYLCASSPKPGAYYNEQFFGPGTRLTVL.